A single sample gave rise to the 21 T cell receptor beta chains below, sequenced in a study of cytomegalovirus exposure and HLA in healthy donors (dated by TCRdb to 2017 to 2019). Library generation was performed with the immunoSEQ multiplex PCR assay. For the multiplex PCR, a mixture combining 60 forward primers for TCR Vbeta segments and 13 reverse primers for TCR Jbeta segments was used. What TCRdb holds here is the immuneACCESS table cut down to in-frame rearrangements. Part of the clones is not present; checked against another copy, under half of the missing clones reflect an unresolved V gene, and the others are unexplained. The sample profile shows tens of thousands of clones; roughly 74% of them were found once. Clones ranked in the top ten supply about 2.2% of the sample. Sequencing input: PBMCs. Source of these receptors: a man aged 40-50 years in good health and CMV-seronegative.

This clone was picked up a small number of times. This chain connects TRBV7-2 to TRBJ1-2; D is ambiguous. The V end lost 7 bases, the J end lost 0 bases, and 12 bases lay between the germline ends. Germline V gives CDR1 SGHTA, CDR2 FQGNSA. The CDR3 consists of 14 residues. The CDR3 nucleotides read TGTGCCAGCAACCCCTACAGAGCTAACTATGGCTACACCTTC. This encodes CASNPYRANYGYTF. Complete variable domain (other parts from reference TRBV7-2 and TRBJ1-2): GAGVSQSPSNKVTEKGKDVELRCDPISGHTALYWYRQSLGQGLEFLIYFQGNSAPDKSGLPSDRFSAERTGGSVSTLTIQRTQQEDSAVYLCASNPYRANYGYTFGSGTRLTVV.

This clone was seen many times. This chain uses TRBV10-1 with TRBJ2-1, with unresolved D. V dropped 3 bases and J dropped 2 bases, with 5 bases sitting between them. The length of the CDR3 is 13 residues. Per germline, CDR1 WNHNN and CDR2 SYGVQD (reference sequence). This CDR3 reads CASSDPAYNEQFF. The CDR3 nucleotides are TGCGCCAGCAGTGATCCAGCCTACAATGAGCAGTTCTTC.

The chain has TRBV5-6 and TRBJ1-3, with D uncertain. The CDR3 runs to 14 residues. V was cut by 4 bases and J by 3 bases, with 11 bases left in between. From germline, CDR1 is SGHDT and CDR2 YYEEEE. This CDR3 is CASSPEYLGNTIYF. The CDR3 region has the DNA TGTGCCAGCAGCCCAGAATATCTTGGAAACACCATATATTTT.

The CDR3 sequence: CASSLWGRETQYF. DNA for the CDR3: TGTGCCAGCAGTTTATGGGGCAGGGAGACCCAGTACTTC. This chain links TRBV27 with TRBJ2-5; the D gene is possibly TRBD1 (5 bases). Germline V gene sequence: CDR1 MNHEY, CDR2 SMNVEV (reference sequence). With 1 base removed from V and 5 bases from J, the gap between germline ends came to 8 bases. The CDR3 contains 13 residues.

This clone has more than one count but fewer than ten. This chain joins TRBV6-1 and TRBJ1-1, with no clear D. V was clipped by 2 bases and J by 5 bases, with 15 bases between them. Germline V gene lookup returns CDR1 MNHNS and CDR2 SASEGT. CDR3 length equals 15 residues. The CDR3 spells CASSEWVLGGTEAFF. As DNA, the CDR3 is TGTGCCAGCAGTGAATGGGTTTTGGGAGGGACTGAAGCTTTCTTT.

In the case of this clone: One junction end disagrees with the germline gene, perhaps due to a read error. The chain combines TRBV7-7 with TRBJ2-1; TRBD2 matches at 8 bases. The CDR3 consists of 15 residues. Germline CDR1 is SSHAT and CDR2 is FNYEAQ (reference sequence). The CDR3 spells CASSGGGGIDNEQFF. Written as DNA, the CDR3 is TGTGCTAGCAGCGGGGGCGGGGGAATAGACAATGAGCAGTTCTTC.

The J gene is TRBJ2-5, the V gene TRBV5-1, with TRBD2 matching 9 bases. The CDR3 is 16 residues long. J gave up 5 bases and V 1 base, and 9 bases lay outside the gene matches. CDR1 and CDR2 from the germline V gene are SGHRS and YFSETQ. The CDR3 region has the DNA TGCGCCAGCAGCTTGTCGGCTAGCGGGAAGGGGGAGACCCAGTACTTC. Protein: CASSLSASGKGETQYF.

A remark on this clone: At one end the junction does not follow the germline gene, possibly because of a read error. The chain links TRBV7-7 to TRBJ2-7, with a tentative D call TRBD2 (5 bases). Germline loops: CDR1 SSHAT, CDR2 FNYEAQ (reference sequence). The CDR3 is 13 residues long. CDR3 nucleotide sequence: TGTGCTAGCAGCTTAGCGCCAGCTAGCGAGCAGTACTTC. Translating it yields CASSLAPASEQYF.

V usage is TRBV2 and J usage is TRBJ2-3; D may be TRBD2 (6 bases). Trimming removed 5 bases at V and 1 base at J, with 19 bases between. The CDR3 consists of 17 residues. The germline gives CDR1 SNHLY, CDR2 FYNNEI. CDR3: CASSPQVAGFGTDTQYF. CDR3 in DNA: TGTGCCAGCAGTCCCCAAGTGGCGGGGTTTGGCACAGATACGCAGTATTTT.

V is TRBV6-4 and J is TRBJ1-6, with TRBD1 as a possible D gene (6 bases). V dropped 5 bases and J dropped 7 bases, with 9 bases sitting between them. Germline V CDR1 and CDR2: MRHNA, SNTAGT. This CDR3 has 13 amino acids. CDR3: CASSRQENSPLHF. As DNA, the CDR3 is TGTGCCAGCAGTCGACAGGAGAATTCACCCCTCCACTTT.

The chain joins TRBV6-4 to TRBJ2-5, with D uncertain. The ends were cut back, 3 bases at V and 1 base at J, with 3 bases in the middle. Germline values: CDR1 MRHNA, CDR2 SNTAGT. The CDR3 consists of 12 residues. CDR3 coding DNA: TGTGCCAGCAGTGAGGCCCAAGAGACCCAGTACTTC. The encoded protein is CASSEAQETQYF.

The gene calls are TRBV6-5 and TRBJ2-3; the match to TRBD1 covers 8 bases. The V gene's germline CDR1 is MNHEY and CDR2 SVGAGI. V shed 4 bases, J shed 3 bases, and the junction held 9 bases outside the gene matches. The length of the CDR3 is 16 residues. The CDR3 DNA follows: TGTGCCAGCAGTTGGGGAGACAGGGGACATACAGATACGCAGTATTTT. As protein: CASSWGDRGHTDTQYF.

Turning to this clone: Other DNA sequences in this specimen translate into the identical CDR3. The chain uses TRBV30 and TRBJ2-1; tentatively, D is TRBD2 (5 bases). The CDR3 consists of 12 residues. In germline, CDR1 is GTSNPN, CDR2 SVGIG (reference sequence). V lost 5 bases to trimming and J lost 6 bases, with 11 bases between them. Written as DNA, the CDR3 is TGTGCCTGGCGTCTAGGAGGCAATGAGCAGTTCTTC. This encodes CAWRLGGNEQFF.

The CDR3 loop is CASSPGFYEQYF. In DNA, the CDR3 is TGTGCCAGCAGCCCAGGGTTTTACGAGCAGTACTTC. The rearrangement joins TRBV9 to TRBJ2-7; tentative D call: TRBD1 (5 bases). Germline V CDR1 and CDR2: SGDLS, YYNGEE. There are 12 residues in the CDR3. The V gene lost 4 bases and the J gene lost 4 bases, with 9 bases spanning the gap. Based on the CDR3 plus reference TRBV9 and TRBJ2-7, the full variable domain is DSGVTQTPKHLITATGQRVTLRCSPRSGDLSVYWYQQSLDQGLQFLIQYYNGEERAKGNILERFSAQQFPDLHSELNLSSLELGDSALYFCASSPGFYEQYFGPGTRLTVT.

V is TRBV2 and J is TRBJ2-1; 10 positions agree with TRBD2. The CDR3 totals 16 residues. Germline lookup yields CDR1 SNHLY and CDR2 FYNNEI. V lost 8 bases and J lost 7; bases outside the gene matches: 14. The CDR3 here is CASGSHSGRTLNEQFF. In DNA, the CDR3 is TGTGCCAGCGGGTCACATAGCGGGAGGACCTTAAATGAGCAGTTCTTC.

The rearrangement uses TRBV15 and TRBJ2-7; 7 nucleotides align to TRBD1. The CDR3 contains 14 residues. J lost 2 bases, V lost 3 bases, and 4 bases had no gene match. CDR1 is LNHNV and CDR2 is YYDKDF in the germline V gene (reference sequence). For the CDR3, the DNA is TGTGCCACCAGCAGTCTCCAGGGGGCCTACGAGCAGTACTTC. It encodes CATSSLQGAYEQYF.

Here the CDR3 reads CASREIDSRRTIYF. CDR3 DNA: TGTGCCAGCAGAGAAATCGACAGCCGCCGCACCATATATTTT. This chain links TRBV6-6 with TRBJ1-3; TRBD1 might be the D (5 bases). Germline CDR1 is MNHNY and CDR2 is SVGAGI (reference sequence). The CDR3 spans 14 residues. The V and J ends lost 6 bases and 9 bases respectively, with 18 bases between them.

CDR3 sequence: CSVEDLEDAALNTEAFF. The DNA of the CDR3 is TGCAGCGTTGAAGATCTTGAGGATGCAGCGCTGAACACTGAAGCTTTCTTT. V and J are TRBV29-1 and TRBJ1-1, with D uncertain. V lost 0 bases and J lost 0, with 17 bases in between. Germline values: CDR1 SQVTM, CDR2 ANQGSEA. The CDR3 runs to 17 residues.

This clone showed up many times. The gene calls are TRBV9 and TRBJ1-1; 7 bases fit TRBD1. Germline CDR1 and CDR2: SGDLS and YYNGEE. The V segment lost 2 bases and the J segment 1 base; nucleotides outside the gene matches: 5. The CDR3 covers 15 residues. The CDR3 reads CASSVLGGGNTEAFF. CDR3 nucleotides: TGTGCCAGCAGCGTTTTAGGGGGCGGGAACACTGAAGCTTTCTTT. Supplemented by reference TRBV9 and TRBJ1-1, the full variable domain reads DSGVTQTPKHLITATGQRVTLRCSPRSGDLSVYWYQQSLDQGLQFLIQYYNGEERAKGNILERFSAQQFPDLHSELNLSSLELGDSALYFCASSVLGGGNTEAFFGQGTRLTVV.

V is TRBV6-5 and J is TRBJ1-4, with D possibly TRBD1 on 5 matching bases. The CDR3 contains 14 residues. Trimming stripped 8 bases from V and 7 bases from J, with 17 bases between. Germline-derived CDR1 and CDR2 are MNHEY and SVGAGI. CDR3 sequence: CASGDYNRGEKLFF. CDR3 coding DNA: TGTGCCAGCGGGGACTATAACCGGGGTGAAAAACTGTTTTTT.

This chain links TRBV9 with TRBJ1-1, with TRBD1 as a possible D gene (5 bases). Looked up from germline, CDR1 is SGDLS and CDR2 is YYNGEE. The CDR3 is 15 amino acids. V lost 4 bases, J lost 1 base, and 14 bases lay in between. The CDR3 sequence: CASSLPRVRNTEAFF. The DNA of the CDR3 is TGTGCCAGCAGCTTACCCAGGGTTAGGAACACTGAAGCTTTCTTT. Full variable domain (outside the CDR3, taken from reference TRBV9 and TRBJ1-1): DSGVTQTPKHLITATGQRVTLRCSPRSGDLSVYWYQQSLDQGLQFLIQYYNGEERAKGNILERFSAQQFPDLHSELNLSSLELGDSALYFCASSLPRVRNTEAFFGQGTRLTVV.